This entry describes one TCR beta chain. This CDR3 comprises 13 residues. The germline V gene encodes CDR1 SQVTM and CDR2 ANQGSEA. V lost 2 bases to trimming and J lost 6 bases; unmatched junction nucleotides: 3. The data belong to a study of blood T cell repertoires in COVID-19. TCRdb's copy holds only in-frame clones and misses some; the assay was immunoSEQ multiplex PCR. The table records 150,000 to 200,000 clones, roughly 80% of them present only once. The chain employs TRBV29-1 and TRBJ2-7; 11 bases are shared with TRBD1. The origin of this receptor is a man younger than 30 with active or convalescent COVID-19. Source material: peripheral blood. In nucleotides, the CDR3 is TGCAGCGTTGAAAGTGGGACAGGGGGCGAGCAGTACTTC. It specifies CSVESGTGGEQYF.